The 19 T cell receptor beta chains reported below all come from one sample, sequenced in a study of T-cell memory formation after mild COVID-19. One entry per CDR3 protein, called by TCRdb with MiXCR from the 5' RACE reads. This sample has about 160,000 distinct CDR3 sequences; about 28% occur once, and the top ten carry 12%. Sequenced input: PBMCs or a T cell subset sorted from them (not recorded which). Source of these receptors: an adult woman who had mild COVID-19 (a few samples of this study predate the infection). Cell type and time point are not known.

This clonotype was counted a few times. V usage is TRBV11-2 and J usage is TRBJ2-1, with 10 bases identical to TRBD2. V lost 5 bases, J lost 8 bases, and 18 bases stayed unmatched. Germline V gives CDR1 SGHAT, CDR2 FQNNGV. CDR3 length: 18 amino acids. This CDR3 is CASSAEGLAERRVDEQFF. CDR3 in DNA: TGTGCCAGCAGCGCCGAAGGACTAGCGGAGAGAAGGGTAGATGAGCAGTTCTTC.

The sample holds a few counts of this clonotype. The chain is built from TRBV20-1 and TRBJ2-5; D is unclear. Trimming removed 1 base at V and 5 bases at J, with 5 bases between. CDR3 size: 11 residues. Germline V lookup: CDR1 DFQATT, CDR2 SNEGSKA (reference sequence). The CDR3 loop reads CSARVGETQYF. The CDR3 nucleotides are TGCAGTGCTAGAGTCGGGGAGACCCAGTACTTC.

V is TRBV4-1 and J is TRBJ2-3, with D possibly being TRBD1 (5 bases). Germline CDR1 reads MGHRA; CDR2 reads YSYEKL. This CDR3 is 18 amino acids long. Deletions cut 4 bases from V and 6 bases from J, with 26 bases between. As DNA, the CDR3 is TGCGCCAGCAGCCCGACTGCCCCGACAGCGAAGGGTGAGGATACGCAGTATTTT. This gives the protein CASSPTAPTAKGEDTQYF.

V is TRBV14 and J is TRBJ1-2; D call uncertain. V lost 3 bases and J 4 bases, leaving 9 bases between the germline ends. The germline V gene has CDR1 SGHDN and CDR2 FVKESK. This CDR3 is 13 amino acids long. CDR3: CASSHGVLYGYTF. DNA of the CDR3: TGTGCCAGCAGCCACGGGGTTCTCTATGGCTACACCTTC.

The chain links TRBV29-1 to TRBJ2-7, with 9 bases identical to TRBD1. There are 15 residues in the CDR3. Germline values: CDR1 SQVTM, CDR2 ANQGSEA. V was pared by 5 bases and J by 3 bases, with 11 bases of the junction left unmatched. CDR3 loop: CSVTTGTGNFYEQYF. The CDR3 bases are TGCAGCGTTACCACCGGGACAGGGAATTTCTACGAGCAGTACTTC.

The CDR3 sequence: CSVVGVREKLFF. CDR3 DNA sequence: TGCAGCGTTGTCGGGGTTAGAGAAAAACTGTTTTTT. V and J are TRBV29-1 and TRBJ1-4, with no clear D. CDR1 and CDR2 from the germline V gene are SQVTM and ANQGSEA. The CDR3 has 12 residues. Trimming shortened V by 4 bases and J by 8 bases, and 11 bases separated the two germline ends.

This clonotype was seen only a few times. The J gene is TRBJ2-2, the V gene TRBV24-1; TRBD1 aligns across 8 bases. CDR3 size: 15 residues. J lost 5 bases, V lost 3 bases, and 4 bases had no gene match. Per the germline V gene, CDR1 is KGHDR and CDR2 is SFDVKD. CDR3 residues: CATSDHRQGTGELFF. The CDR3 DNA is TGTGCCACCAGTGATCATCGACAGGGGACCGGGGAGCTGTTTTTT.

This clonotype was counted only a few times. The chain couples TRBV30 to TRBJ1-1, with D hard to call. V lost 0 bases and J 5 bases, leaving 16 bases between the germline ends. The CDR3 runs to 15 residues. CDR1 is GTSNPN and CDR2 is SVGIG in the germline V gene (reference sequence). Written as DNA, the CDR3 is TGTGCCTGGAGTGTAATGAACGCTTTGGAGACTGAAGCTTTCTTT. Amino acid sequence: CAWSVMNALETEAFF.

This chain joins TRBV18 and TRBJ2-3; D might be TRBD2 (5 bases). Germline lookup yields CDR1 KGHSH and CDR2 LQKENI. V was trimmed by 1 base and J by 2 bases, leaving 10 bases between them. This CDR3 has 15 residues. The CDR3 DNA reads TGTGCCAGCTCACCACGGGAGTTGGCCACAGATACGCAGTATTTT. It translates to CASSPRELATDTQYF.

In this sample, this clonotype turned up a few times. This chain links TRBV10-3 with TRBJ2-1; D tentatively reads TRBD1 or TRBD2 (6 bases each). The CDR3 is 17 amino acids. V gave up 3 bases and J gave up 0 bases, with 15 bases separating them. The germline V gene has CDR1 ENHRY and CDR2 SYGVKD. The CDR3, as DNA: TGTGCCATCAGTGACCCGGGGGCGAAGTTCTCCTACAATGAGCAGTTCTTC. Its translation: CAISDPGAKFSYNEQFF.

V usage is TRBV24-1 and J usage is TRBJ2-7; tentatively, D is TRBD1 (5 bases). From germline, CDR1 is KGHDR and CDR2 SFDVKD. The CDR3 spans 13 residues. V was cut by 3 bases and J by 4 bases, with 9 bases left in between. The CDR3 loop is CATSDTRQYEQYF. The DNA of the CDR3 is TGTGCCACCAGTGATACCCGACAGTACGAGCAGTACTTC.

This clonotype was detected a few times. This chain connects TRBV29-1 to TRBJ2-1, with TRBD1 matching over 9 bases. Germline loops: CDR1 SQVTM, CDR2 ANQGSEA. This CDR3 has 14 amino acids. The V segment lost 7 bases and the J segment 7 bases; nucleotides outside the gene matches: 11. This chain's CDR3 is CSARDRDARNEQFF. In nucleotides, the CDR3 is TGCAGCGCCAGGGACAGGGATGCTCGGAATGAGCAGTTCTTC.

In its sample, this clonotype was seen a few times. The gene calls are TRBV11-2 and TRBJ1-2, with D maybe TRBD1 (6 bases). CDR3 length equals 14 residues. V lost 3 bases and J lost 4, with 12 bases in between. Germline lookup yields CDR1 SGHAT and CDR2 FQNNGV. CDR3: CASSFGTSSYGYTF. The CDR3 DNA reads TGTGCCAGCAGCTTCGGGACATCGTCCTATGGCTACACCTTC.

This clonotype was seen more than once but under ten times. The CDR3 nucleotides read TGCAGTGCTAGTTTTTTCGGGGGAAAGACCTACGAGCAGTACTTC. Its protein product is CSASFFGGKTYEQYF. The rearrangement links TRBV20-1 to TRBJ2-7; D possibly corresponds to TRBD2 (6 bases). The CDR3 sequence is 15 residues long. Trimming left V 3 bases short and J 2 bases short, with 17 bases between. Germline V lookup: CDR1 DFQATT, CDR2 SNEGSKA (reference sequence).

The CDR3 nucleotides are TGCGCCAGCAGCCGCACGACAGTTAACACTGAAGCTTTCTTT. Its translation: CASSRTTVNTEAFF. The V and J genes are TRBV4-1 and TRBJ1-1; possible D gene TRBD1, 5 bases. Trimming shortened V by 4 bases and J by 2 bases, and 11 bases separated the two germline ends. The CDR3 runs 14 residues. Germline V gene data show CDR1 as MGHRA and CDR2 as YSYEKL.

This clonotype turned up a few times. The V gene is TRBV5-8, the J gene TRBJ2-2; D not resolved. Between the trimmed V and J ends, which lost 2 bases and 3 bases, there was a span of 11 bases. The germline V gene has CDR1 SGHTS and CDR2 YDEGEE. There are 15 residues in the CDR3. The CDR3 sequence is CASSLEQLYTGELFF. DNA of the CDR3: TGTGCCAGCAGCTTAGAACAGCTATACACCGGGGAGCTGTTTTTT.

The V call is TRBV27, the J call TRBJ2-7; possibly TRBD2 for D (6 bases). The V and J ends lost 6 bases and 4 bases respectively, with 22 bases between them. In germline, CDR1 is MNHEY, CDR2 SMNVEV (reference sequence). CDR3 length: 16 residues. CDR3 amino acids: CASSSAVGGAVYEQYF. CDR3 coding DNA: TGTGCCAGCAGCTCCGCTGTCGGCGGGGCCGTGTACGAGCAGTACTTC.

J is TRBJ2-7 and V is TRBV11-3, with D possibly TRBD2 on 6 matching bases. Germline loops: CDR1 SGHNT, CDR2 YENEEA. The CDR3 is 14 amino acids. V was shortened by 5 bases and J by 2 bases, with 13 bases between the two germline ends. The chain's CDR3 is CASSPAGSTYEQYF. Here the CDR3 DNA reads TGTGCCAGCAGCCCCGCGGGGTCTACCTACGAGCAGTACTTC.

V and J are TRBV7-9 and TRBJ2-2; TRBD1 matches 9 bases. Germline loops: CDR1 SEHNR, CDR2 FQNEAQ (reference sequence). The CDR3 contains 14 residues. Trimming at V came to 2 bases and at J to 6 bases, leaving 1 base not matched to a gene. CDR3 in DNA: TGTGCCAGCAGCTTATGGACAGGGGCCGGGGAGCTGTTTTTT. As protein: CASSLWTGAGELFF.